This T cell receptor (beta chain) was recovered during a study of blood T cell repertoires in COVID-19. Study context: PBMCs, B-cell-depleted T cells, or T cells provided the cDNA or gDNA that made up the material.

This study enrolled people aged 18 to 89 from roughly 22 US geographic areas. The study assigned cohorts using participant-reported clinical history. Either two negative PCRs, clearance, or symptom resolution qualified Cohort 3 donors as recovered. Here immunoSEQ multiplex PCR was the method, and the copy in TCRdb shows in-frame clones only, minus some. The sample carries just over 300,000 clones, 75% to 90% recorded once. The CDR3 is made up of 12 amino acids. Germline CDR1 and CDR2: SQVTM and ANQGSEA. V lost 7 bases to trimming and J lost 4 bases; unmatched junction nucleotides: 3. The gene calls are TRBV29-1 and TRBJ1-2; 10 bases are a match to TRBD1. Sequences were obtained from PBMCs or T cells enriched from blood (not recorded which). The clonotype originates from a man younger than 45 who had recovered from COVID-19. The CDR3 loop reads CSAGTGAYGYTF. The CDR3 nucleotides are TGCAGCGCCGGGACAGGGGCCTATGGCTACACCTTC.